A single sample is the source of the 21 T cell receptor beta chains below, sequenced in a study of blood T cell repertoires in COVID-19. Some clones are missing from TCRdb's copy, which holds only in-frame ones; the method was immunoSEQ multiplex PCR. The data hold about 300,000 clones, with 75% to 95% observed a single time. Sequencing was carried out using PBMCs or T cells enriched from blood (not recorded which). The receptor set was obtained from a woman aged 25 to 39 who had recovered from COVID-19.

V gene TRBV19 combines with J gene TRBJ1-3, with 8 bases lining up with TRBD1. This CDR3 comprises 15 residues. Germline V gene data show CDR1 as LNHDA and CDR2 as SQIVND (reference sequence). Losses at the gene ends were 6 bases for V and 1 base for J; bases not matched to a gene: 5. In DNA, the CDR3 is TGTGCCAGTAGAGGACAGGGTCGTTCTGGAAACACCATATATTTT. Residues: CASRGQGRSGNTIYF.

In this sample, this clone turned up a few times. This chain links TRBV28 with TRBJ1-2; D might be TRBD1 (6 bases). V was trimmed by 6 bases and J by 5 bases, leaving 22 bases between them. In germline, CDR1 is MDHEN, CDR2 SYDVKM. The CDR3 sequence is 16 residues long. DNA of the CDR3: TGTGCCAGCAGCCCTAATAGGGGGGGGCGTAATTATGGCTACACCTTC. Translated, it gives CASSPNRGGRNYGYTF.

Notes on this clone: Within the sample, other DNA sequences also encode this same CDR3. This chain links TRBV28 with TRBJ2-3, with 7 positions matching TRBD2. V trimming: 3 bases; J trimming: 0 bases; junction bases outside the gene matches: 3. CDR3 length equals 15 residues. Germline V CDR1 and CDR2: MDHEN, SYDVKM. The CDR3 sequence: CASSLASGSTDTQYF. The CDR3, as DNA: TGTGCCAGCAGTTTGGCTAGCGGTAGCACAGATACGCAGTATTTT.

This clone was counted between two and nine times. Other nucleotide sequences in the sample specify the same CDR3. The CDR3 reads CASSVSGTNTGELFF. DNA of the CDR3: TGTGCCAGCAGCGTCTCCGGGACGAACACCGGGGAGCTGTTTTTT. V usage is TRBV9 and J usage is TRBJ2-2; weak D call: TRBD2 (5 bases). Deletions cut 2 bases from V and 0 bases from J, with 8 bases between. Looked up from germline, CDR1 is SGDLS and CDR2 is YYNGEE. The CDR3 runs to 15 residues. The entire variable domain, with the rest obtained from reference TRBV9 and TRBJ2-2, is as follows: DSGVTQTPKHLITATGQRVTLRCSPRSGDLSVYWYQQSLDQGLQFLIQYYNGEERAKGNILERFSAQQFPDLHSELNLSSLELGDSALYFCASSVSGTNTGELFFGEGSRLTVL.

In its sample, this clone was seen once. DNA of the CDR3: TGTGCCAGCAAAAGGACAGGGGAAGGAGAAAAACTGTTTTTT. It translates to CASKRTGEGEKLFF. The chain recombines TRBV11-2 with TRBJ1-4; TRBD1 matches 9 bases. This CDR3 has 14 residues. Germline CDR1 and CDR2: SGHAT and FQNNGV. V trimming: 7 bases; J trimming: 8 bases; junction bases outside the gene matches: 8.

This chain links TRBV5-6 with TRBJ2-4; D possibly corresponds to TRBD1 (6 bases). The CDR3 spans 16 residues. V was pared by 2 bases and J by 0 bases, with 12 bases between. Germline V gives CDR1 SGHDT, CDR2 YYEEEE. CDR3: CASSLGQILAKNIQYF. CDR3 nucleotides: TGTGCCAGCAGCTTAGGACAGATTTTAGCCAAAAACATTCAGTACTTC. The full variable domain, its missing parts supplied by reference TRBV5-6 and TRBJ2-4, is DAGVTQSPTHLIKTRGQQVTLRCSPKSGHDTVSWYQQALGQGPQFIFQYYEEEERQRGNFPDRFSGHQFPNYSSELNVNALLLGDSALYLCASSLGQILAKNIQYFGAGTRLSVL.

Only a few counts were recorded for this clone. The chain has TRBV18 and TRBJ2-1, with TRBD1 as a possible D gene (6 bases). Germline-derived CDR1 and CDR2 are KGHSH and LQKENI. This CDR3 contains 16 residues. V gave up 2 bases and J gave up 6 bases, with 17 bases separating them. The DNA for the CDR3 is TGTGCCAGCTCACCATCATTTGGGACATCGCGCAATGAGCAGTTCTTC. It codes for CASSPSFGTSRNEQFF.

In its sample, this clone was seen once. V and J are TRBV7-2 and TRBJ1-1; TRBD1 agrees at 8 bases. The CDR3 sequence is 12 residues long. CDR1 is SGHTA and CDR2 is FQGNSA in the germline V gene. V was pared by 5 bases and J by 11 bases, with 7 bases of the junction left unmatched. The CDR3 here is CASSLRTGRAFF. For the CDR3, the DNA is TGTGCCAGCAGCCTGAGGACAGGGAGGGCTTTCTTT. Full variable domain (remainder filled in from reference TRBV7-2 and TRBJ1-1): GAGVSQSPSNKVTEKGKDVELRCDPISGHTALYWYRQSLGQGLEFLIYFQGNSAPDKSGLPSDRFSAERTGGSVSTLTIQRTQQEDSAVYLCASSLRTGRAFFGQGTRLTVV.

The V and J genes are TRBV4-1 and TRBJ2-7, with TRBD2 matching over 12 bases. The CDR3 totals 20 residues. Germline loops: CDR1 MGHRA, CDR2 YSYEKL. Trimming at V came to 3 bases and at J to 2 bases, leaving 17 bases not matched to a gene. CDR3 nucleotide sequence: TGCGCCAGCAGCCATCCACTCCGGACTAGCGGGGAGCGGAGCCCCTACGAGCAGTACTTC. Translating it yields CASSHPLRTSGERSPYEQYF.

This clone was counted only a few times. This rearrangement joins TRBV5-4 to TRBJ2-1, with D possibly being TRBD2 (5 bases). CDR1 SGHNT and CDR2 YYREEE come from the germline V gene (reference sequence). V lost 4 bases and J lost 4, with 9 bases in between. This CDR3 has 13 amino acids. In nucleotides, the CDR3 is TGTGCCAGCAGCAAGGAGCGGTACAATGAGCAGTTCTTC. This codes for CASSKERYNEQFF.

The CDR3: CASRRDRWVSGHIDNEQFF. In DNA, the CDR3 is TGTGCCAGCAGACGCGACCGTTGGGTTAGCGGGCATATAGACAATGAGCAGTTCTTC. The chain uses TRBV7-2 and TRBJ2-1; 7 bases map to TRBD2. CDR3 length equals 19 residues. Germline values: CDR1 SGHTA, CDR2 FQGNSA. V lost 6 bases to trimming and J lost 5 bases; unmatched junction nucleotides: 22.

The chain is built from TRBV6-4 and TRBJ2-3, with 13 bases lining up with TRBD2. This CDR3 has 16 residues. V trimming: 6 bases; J trimming: 4 bases; junction bases outside the gene matches: 7. The germline V gene has CDR1 MRHNA and CDR2 SNTAGT. The CDR3 reads CASSKNGLAGADTQYF. CDR3 DNA: TGTGCCAGCAGCAAAAACGGACTAGCGGGAGCAGATACGCAGTATTTT.

V and J are TRBV6-2 or TRBV6-3 and TRBJ2-7; D might be TRBD1 (6 bases). V dropped 0 bases and J dropped 2 bases, with 8 bases sitting between them. Germline CDR1 MNHEY, CDR2 SVGEGT. The length of the CDR3 is 14 residues. The CDR3 sequence is CASSYSTGTYEQYF. The CDR3 coding sequence is TGTGCCAGCAGTTACTCGACAGGAACCTACGAGCAGTACTTC.

This clone was observed a handful of times. The chain recombines TRBV28 with TRBJ1-5, with a weak D call TRBD1 (5 bases). Trimming left V 6 bases short and J 2 bases short, with 14 bases between. Germline assignment: CDR1 MDHEN and CDR2 SYDVKM. The CDR3 is 15 amino acids. The DNA of the CDR3 is TGTGCCAGCAGCCTCCCAGGAGGGGGCAATCAGCCCCAGCATTTT. Residues: CASSLPGGGNQPQHF.

The chain links TRBV5-1 to TRBJ1-1; D is undetermined. The CDR3 sequence is 13 residues long. V shed 2 bases and J shed 3 bases, with 8 bases lying between them. The germline gives CDR1 SGHRS, CDR2 YFSETQ. CDR3 in DNA: TGCGCCAGCAGCTTAACAGAGTACACTGAAGCTTTCTTT. It codes for CASSLTEYTEAFF. Full variable domain (rest looked up from reference TRBV5-1 and TRBJ1-1): KAGVTQTPRYLIKTRGQQVTLSCSPISGHRSVSWYQQTPGQGLQFLFEYFSETQRNKGNFPGRFSGRQFSNSRSEMNVSTLELGDSALYLCASSLTEYTEAFFGQGTRLTVV.

The chain recombines TRBV7-9 with TRBJ2-5; tentative D call: TRBD2 (6 bases). Germline loops: CDR1 SEHNR, CDR2 FQNEAQ (reference sequence). This CDR3 contains 16 residues. Trimming removed 5 bases from V and 2 bases from J, with 18 bases in between. Here the CDR3 DNA reads TGTGCCAGCAGCCGTCGCCTCGGGGGTTGGCAAGAGACCCAGTACTTC. Protein product: CASSRRLGGWQETQYF.

This chain links TRBV24-1 with TRBJ2-1, with 8 bases matching TRBD2. CDR3 size: 12 residues. Germline V gives CDR1 KGHDR, CDR2 SFDVKD. The V segment lost 7 bases and the J segment 5 bases; nucleotides outside the gene matches: 0. The CDR3 nucleotides are TGTGCCACCAGCGGGGGGGACAATGAGCAGTTCTTC. Translated, it gives CATSGGDNEQFF.

This clone was found once. This rearrangement joins TRBV18 to TRBJ2-1; 7 bases map to TRBD2. Germline trimming cut 3 bases from V and 0 bases from J; bases unmatched to any gene: 2. CDR3 length equals 15 residues. Germline V lookup: CDR1 KGHSH, CDR2 LQKENI. The CDR3 DNA sequence: TGTGCCAGCTCACCCAGCGGGATCTCCTACAATGAGCAGTTCTTC. Translating it yields CASSPSGISYNEQFF.

The chain has TRBV5-5 and TRBJ2-1; D is unresolved. V was clipped by 0 bases and J by 13 bases, with 17 bases between them. The V gene's germline CDR1 is SGHKS and CDR2 YYEKEE (reference sequence). The CDR3 covers 14 residues. CDR3 bases: TGTGCCAGCAGCTTGGAGGTTCCTAGTACCAGTCAGTTCTTC. As protein: CASSLEVPSTSQFF.

The chain has TRBV21-1 and TRBJ1-4; TRBD1 is the table's D call and was not checked against the DNA. TRBV21-1 is flagged as a pseudogene. CDR3 length: 16 residues. The CDR3 DNA sequence: TGTGCCAGCAGCATCTCAGACACAATAATTAACGGAAAACTGTTTTTT. Protein product: CASSISDTIINGKLFF.

The V and J genes are TRBV21-1 and TRBJ2-1; the table assigns TRBD1, which was not confirmed against the DNA. TRBV21-1 is a known pseudogene. CDR3 length: 22 amino acids. CDR3 nucleotides: TGTGCCAGCAGCACGGATAACTTCCTGAGCCATTATCCCATTGGGACAGTCCAAGAGCAGTTCTTC. Encoded protein: CASSTDNFLSHYPIGTVQEQFF.